One and the same sample provided the 2 T cell receptor beta chains below, sequenced in a study of blood T cell repertoires in COVID-19. Profiling relied on immunoSEQ multiplex PCR, and the TCRdb table lists in-frame clones only, not all of them. This sample has about 140,000 clones, with around 81% found just once. Sequencing was done on a sample of peripheral blood. These receptor sequences come from a woman aged 60-75 years with active or convalescent COVID-19.

The chain employs TRBV19 and TRBJ1-1; D not resolved. V shed 3 bases and J shed 5 bases, with 13 bases lying between them. The germline gives CDR1 LNHDA, CDR2 SQIVND (reference sequence). This CDR3 has 14 amino acids. The CDR3 loop reads CASSILPGRTEAFF. CDR3 coding DNA: TGTGCCAGTAGTATCCTTCCGGGGAGGACTGAAGCTTTCTTT.

The V gene is TRBV18, the J gene TRBJ2-5; 8 nucleotides line up with TRBD2. The CDR3 covers 14 residues. Trimming at V came to 3 bases and at J to 5 bases, leaving 5 bases not matched to a gene. Per germline, CDR1 KGHSH and CDR2 LQKENI. The DNA for the CDR3 is TGTGCCAGCTCACCCAGCGGGAGTGGCGAGACCCAGTACTTC. It is translated as CASSPSGSGETQYF.